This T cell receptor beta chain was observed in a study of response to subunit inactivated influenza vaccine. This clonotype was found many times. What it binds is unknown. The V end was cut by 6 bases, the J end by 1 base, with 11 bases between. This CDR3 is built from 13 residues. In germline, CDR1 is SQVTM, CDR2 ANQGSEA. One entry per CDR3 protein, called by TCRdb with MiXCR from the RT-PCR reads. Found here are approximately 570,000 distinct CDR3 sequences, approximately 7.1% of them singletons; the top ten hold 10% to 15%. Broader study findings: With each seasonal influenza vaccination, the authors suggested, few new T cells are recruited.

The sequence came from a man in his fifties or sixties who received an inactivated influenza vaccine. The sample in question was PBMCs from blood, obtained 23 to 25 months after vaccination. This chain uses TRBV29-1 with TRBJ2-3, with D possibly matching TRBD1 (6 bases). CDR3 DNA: TGCAGCGTGACGACAGGACGCACAGATACGCAGTATTTT. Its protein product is CSVTTGRTDTQYF.